These 14 T cell receptor beta chains share one sample of origin, sequenced in a study of blood T cell repertoires in COVID-19. Assay used: immunoSEQ multiplex PCR; TCRdb lists only in-frame clones, some missing. The sample has fewer than 700,000 clones, approximately 91% seen once. The sample was peripheral blood. These receptor sequences come from a woman aged 45-65 years with COVID-19, enrolled during active disease.

The genes are TRBV6-4 and TRBJ1-3; no firm D call. Germline CDR1 reads MRHNA; CDR2 reads SNTAGT. The CDR3 consists of 18 residues. With 2 bases removed from V and 0 bases from J, the gap between germline ends came to 17 bases. CDR3 DNA sequence: TGTGCCAGCAGTGACCCCGCCGCAGCTACAGACTCTGGAAACACCATATATTTT. Protein: CASSDPAAATDSGNTIYF.

For the CDR3, the DNA is TGTGCCAGCAGTTTGCGGGGGCGGAATGGCTACACCTTC. It translates to CASSLRGRNGYTF. The chain uses TRBV27 and TRBJ1-2, with TRBD1 as a possible D gene (6 bases). This CDR3 has 13 residues. V gave up 3 bases and J gave up 6 bases, with 11 bases separating them. Germline CDR1 and CDR2: MNHEY and SMNVEV (reference sequence).

The V call is TRBV11-3, the J call TRBJ1-1, with D possibly matching TRBD1 (5 bases). CDR3 length equals 13 residues. The ends were cut back, 5 bases at V and 8 bases at J, with 15 bases in the middle. CDR1 SGHNT and CDR2 YENEEA come from the germline V gene. The CDR3 nucleotides read TGTGCCAGCAGCCTCCATCGGGGGGGAGAAGCTTTCTTT. Encoded protein: CASSLHRGGEAFF.

This clone turned up a few times. The chain is built from TRBV5-1 and TRBJ2-2, with TRBD1 identical over 7 bases. Per germline, CDR1 SGHRS and CDR2 YFSETQ. CDR3 length: 14 residues. V shed 1 base, J shed 5 bases, and the junction held 2 bases outside the gene matches. CDR3 coding DNA: TGCGCCAGCAGCTTGTCAGGGGGTACCGGGGAGCTGTTTTTT. Translating it yields CASSLSGGTGELFF.

This clone was counted only a few times. The chain is built from TRBV6-6 and TRBJ1-5; 9 nucleotides match TRBD1. This CDR3 has 15 residues. J gave up 6 bases and V 6 bases, and 9 bases lay outside the gene matches. The V gene's germline CDR1 is MNHNY and CDR2 SVGAGI (reference sequence). CDR3: CASRSTGGTGQPQHF. The DNA of the CDR3 is TGTGCCAGCAGATCCACAGGGGGCACGGGTCAGCCCCAGCATTTT.

The chain is built from TRBV4-1 and TRBJ2-2; 10 bases are a match to TRBD2. V was clipped by 1 base and J by 3 bases; unmatched bases: 8. CDR3 size: 18 residues. The germline V gene has CDR1 MGHRA and CDR2 YSYEKL. The CDR3 is CASSQAGAGGIDTGELFF. The CDR3 DNA reads TGCGCCAGCAGCCAAGCGGGAGCGGGGGGGATCGACACCGGGGAGCTGTTTTTT.

This chain links TRBV4-1 with TRBJ1-2; 7 positions agree with TRBD1. Germline V CDR1 and CDR2: MGHRA, YSYEKL. This CDR3 is 19 amino acids long. The junction had 14 bases not matched to a gene; V was cut back by 1 base and J by 0 bases. The CDR3 loop reads CASSQGIARDSPTNYGYTF. The CDR3 DNA follows: TGCGCCAGCAGCCAAGGGATTGCCCGGGACAGCCCTACTAACTATGGCTACACCTTC.

In this sample, this clone turned up once. The rearrangement uses TRBV18 and TRBJ2-1, with TRBD2 matching 10 bases. V lost 2 bases, J lost 8 bases, and 9 bases stayed unmatched. CDR1 is KGHSH, CDR2 LQKENI, per germline. This CDR3 has 16 residues. The CDR3 region is CASSPVLTSGGDEQFF. The DNA for the CDR3 is TGTGCCAGCTCACCAGTCCTCACCAGCGGGGGGGATGAGCAGTTCTTC.

This clone was seen only once. One end of the junction varies from germline; a read error may be responsible. The chain couples TRBV6-2 or TRBV6-3 to TRBJ2-3; D might be TRBD2 (6 bases). This CDR3 has 15 amino acids. Germline lookup yields CDR1 MNHEY and CDR2 SVGEGT. CDR3 bases: TGTGCCAGCAGTCACTCGGGACTCCGCACAGATACGCAGTATTTT. Protein product: CASSHSGLRTDTQYF.

The J gene is TRBJ1-1, the V gene TRBV27, with no clear D. Between the trimmed V and J ends, which lost 3 bases and 0 bases, there was a span of 8 bases. The CDR3 loop spans 14 amino acids. Germline V gene data show CDR1 as MNHEY and CDR2 as SMNVEV (reference sequence). The CDR3: CASSLEGMNTEAFF. CDR3 in DNA: TGTGCCAGCAGTTTGGAGGGAATGAACACTGAAGCTTTCTTT.

V and J are TRBV6-6 and TRBJ2-1, with D tentatively TRBD2 (5 bases). The CDR3 is 15 residues long. The germline CDR1 and CDR2 sequences are MNHNY and SVGAGI (reference sequence). V was trimmed by 3 bases and J by 2 bases, leaving 11 bases between them. The CDR3 coding sequence is TGTGCCAGCAGTTATGAGGGTTACACCTACAATGAGCAGTTCTTC. Translation: CASSYEGYTYNEQFF.

The chain couples TRBV27 to TRBJ1-1; no clear D. Germline CDR1 and CDR2: MNHEY and SMNVEV (reference sequence). The V gene lost 7 bases and the J gene lost 5 bases, with 17 bases spanning the gap. The CDR3 extends over 14 amino acids. Here the CDR3 reads CASNPGRTRTEAFF. CDR3 coding DNA: TGTGCCAGCAACCCCGGACGAACTAGGACTGAAGCTTTCTTT.

The V gene is TRBV6-5, the J gene TRBJ1-2; 9 bases are shared with TRBD1. Germline assignment: CDR1 MNHEY and CDR2 SVGAGI. J gave up 4 bases and V 8 bases, and 8 bases lay outside the gene matches. The CDR3 has 14 amino acids. CDR3 protein: CASYEGQGIYGYTF. CDR3 bases: TGTGCCAGCTACGAGGGACAGGGAATCTATGGCTACACCTTC.

The gene calls are TRBV6-5 and TRBJ1-4; tentative D call: TRBD1 (6 bases). The CDR3 runs 15 residues. Germline V gene lookup returns CDR1 MNHEY and CDR2 SVGAGI. The V end lost 4 bases, the J end lost 7 bases, and 16 bases lay between the germline ends. The CDR3 nucleotides are TGTGCCAGCAGTTTGCTTAGACAGGCGTCTGAAAAACTGTTTTTT. Amino acids: CASSLLRQASEKLFF.